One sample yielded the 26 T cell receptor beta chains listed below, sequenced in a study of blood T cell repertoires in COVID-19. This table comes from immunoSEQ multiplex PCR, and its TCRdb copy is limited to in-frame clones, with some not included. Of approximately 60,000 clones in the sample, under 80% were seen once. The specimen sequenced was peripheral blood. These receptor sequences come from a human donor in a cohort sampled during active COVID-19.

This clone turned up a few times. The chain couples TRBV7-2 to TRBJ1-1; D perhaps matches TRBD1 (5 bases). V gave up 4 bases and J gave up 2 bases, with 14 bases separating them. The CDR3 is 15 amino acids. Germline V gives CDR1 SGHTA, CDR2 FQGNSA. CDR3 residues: CASSSQPRVNTEAFF. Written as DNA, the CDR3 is TGTGCCAGCAGCTCTCAACCCAGGGTCAACACTGAAGCTTTCTTT. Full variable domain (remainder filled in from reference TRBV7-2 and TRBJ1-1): GAGVSQSPSNKVTEKGKDVELRCDPISGHTALYWYRQSLGQGLEFLIYFQGNSAPDKSGLPSDRFSAERTGGSVSTLTIQRTQQEDSAVYLCASSSQPRVNTEAFFGQGTRLTVV.

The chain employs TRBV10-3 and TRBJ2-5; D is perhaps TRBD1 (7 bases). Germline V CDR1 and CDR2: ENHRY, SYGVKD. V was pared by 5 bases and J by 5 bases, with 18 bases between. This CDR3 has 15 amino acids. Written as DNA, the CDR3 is TGTGCCATCAGTCCCTCAGGGGGGAGAGGTGAGACCCAGTACTTC. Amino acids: CAISPSGGRGETQYF.

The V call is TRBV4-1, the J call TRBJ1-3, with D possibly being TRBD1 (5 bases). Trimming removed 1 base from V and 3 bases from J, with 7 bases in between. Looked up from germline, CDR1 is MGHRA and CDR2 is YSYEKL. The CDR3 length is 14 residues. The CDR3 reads CASSQAGDGNTIYF. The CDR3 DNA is TGCGCCAGCAGCCAAGCGGGGGATGGAAACACCATATATTTT.

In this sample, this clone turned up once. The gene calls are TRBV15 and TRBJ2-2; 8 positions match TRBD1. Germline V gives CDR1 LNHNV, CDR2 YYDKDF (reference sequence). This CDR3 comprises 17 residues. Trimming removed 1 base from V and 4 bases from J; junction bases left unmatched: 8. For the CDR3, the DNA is TGTGCCACCAGCAGAGGGAAGCAGGGGGCAAGCACCGGGGAGCTGTTTTTT. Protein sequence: CATSRGKQGASTGELFF.

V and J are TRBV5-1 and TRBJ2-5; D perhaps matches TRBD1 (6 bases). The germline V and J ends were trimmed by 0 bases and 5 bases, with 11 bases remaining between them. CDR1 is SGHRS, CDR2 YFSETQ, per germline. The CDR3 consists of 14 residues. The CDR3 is CASSLGQALETQYF. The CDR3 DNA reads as TGCGCCAGCAGCTTGGGACAGGCATTGGAGACCCAGTACTTC. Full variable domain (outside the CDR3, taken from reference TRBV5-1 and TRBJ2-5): KAGVTQTPRYLIKTRGQQVTLSCSPISGHRSVSWYQQTPGQGLQFLFEYFSETQRNKGNFPGRFSGRQFSNSRSEMNVSTLELGDSALYLCASSLGQALETQYFGPGTRLLVL.

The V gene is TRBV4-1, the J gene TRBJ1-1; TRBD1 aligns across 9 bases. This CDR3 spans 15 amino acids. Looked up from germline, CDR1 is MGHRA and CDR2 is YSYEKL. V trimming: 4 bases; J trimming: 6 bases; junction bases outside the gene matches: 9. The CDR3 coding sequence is TGCGCCAGCAGCCTTGAACGACAGGGGGGGGCTGAAGCTTTCTTT. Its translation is CASSLERQGGAEAFF.

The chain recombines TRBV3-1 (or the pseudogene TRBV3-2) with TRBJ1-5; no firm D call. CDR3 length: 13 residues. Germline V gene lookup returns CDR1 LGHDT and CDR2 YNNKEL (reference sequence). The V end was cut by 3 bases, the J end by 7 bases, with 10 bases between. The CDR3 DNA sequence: TGTGCCAGCAGCCACCAAGGAGGACAGCCCCAGCATTTT. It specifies CASSHQGGQPQHF.

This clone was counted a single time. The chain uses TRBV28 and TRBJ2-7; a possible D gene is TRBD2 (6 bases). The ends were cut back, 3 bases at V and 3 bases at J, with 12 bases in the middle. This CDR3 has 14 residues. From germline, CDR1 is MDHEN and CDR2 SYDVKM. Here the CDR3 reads CASSFRGRLYEQYF. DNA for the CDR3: TGTGCCAGCAGTTTTCGGGGGAGGCTCTACGAGCAGTACTTC. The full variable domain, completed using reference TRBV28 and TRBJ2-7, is DVKVTQSSRYLVKRTGEKVFLECVQDMDHENMFWYRQDPGLGLRLIYFSYDVKMKEKGDIPEGYSVSREKKERFSLILESASTNQTSMYLCASSFRGRLYEQYFGPGTRLTVT.

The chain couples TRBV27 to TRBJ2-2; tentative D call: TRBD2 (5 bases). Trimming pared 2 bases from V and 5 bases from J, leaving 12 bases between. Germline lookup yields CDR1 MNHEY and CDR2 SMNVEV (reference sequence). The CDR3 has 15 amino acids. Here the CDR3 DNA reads TGTGCCAGCAGTTTACGAGGGCTGGGAACCGGGGAGCTGTTTTTT. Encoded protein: CASSLRGLGTGELFF.

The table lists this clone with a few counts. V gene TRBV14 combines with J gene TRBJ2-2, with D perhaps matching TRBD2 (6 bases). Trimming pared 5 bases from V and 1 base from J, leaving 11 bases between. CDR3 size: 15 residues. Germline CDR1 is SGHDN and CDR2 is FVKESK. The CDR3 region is CASSGIGGNTGELFF. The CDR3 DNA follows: TGTGCCAGCAGCGGAATCGGGGGGAACACCGGGGAGCTGTTTTTT.

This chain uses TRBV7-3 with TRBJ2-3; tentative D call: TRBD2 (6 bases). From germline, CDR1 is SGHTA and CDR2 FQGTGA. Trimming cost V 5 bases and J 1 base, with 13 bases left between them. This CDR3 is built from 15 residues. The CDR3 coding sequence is TGTGCCAGCAGCCAACTGGCTAGCGGCACAGATACGCAGTATTTT. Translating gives CASSQLASGTDTQYF.

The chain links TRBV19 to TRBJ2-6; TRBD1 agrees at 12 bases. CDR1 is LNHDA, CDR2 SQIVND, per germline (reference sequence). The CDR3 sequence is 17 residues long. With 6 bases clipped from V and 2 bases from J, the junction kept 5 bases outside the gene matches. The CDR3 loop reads CASSSGTGGAGANVLTF. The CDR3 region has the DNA TGTGCCAGTAGCTCCGGGACAGGGGGCGCTGGGGCCAACGTCCTGACTTTC. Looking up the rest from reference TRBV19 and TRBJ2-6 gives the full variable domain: DGGITQSPKYLFRKEGQNVTLSCEQNLNHDAMYWYRQDPGQGLRLIYYSQIVNDFQKGDIAEGYSVSREKKESFPLTVTSAQKNPTAFYLCASSSGTGGAGANVLTFGAGSRLTVL.

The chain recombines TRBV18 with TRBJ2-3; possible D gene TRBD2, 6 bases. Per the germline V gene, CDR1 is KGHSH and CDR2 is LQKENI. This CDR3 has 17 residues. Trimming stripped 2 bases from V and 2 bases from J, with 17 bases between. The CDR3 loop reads CASSPRVRGKHTDTQYF. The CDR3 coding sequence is TGTGCCAGCTCACCAAGGGTCCGGGGGAAGCACACAGATACGCAGTATTTT.

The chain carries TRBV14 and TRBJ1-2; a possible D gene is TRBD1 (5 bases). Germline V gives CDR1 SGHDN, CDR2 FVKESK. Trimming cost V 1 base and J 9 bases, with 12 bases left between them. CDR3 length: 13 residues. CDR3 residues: CASSQVAGSRYTF. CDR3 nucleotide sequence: TGTGCCAGCAGCCAAGTAGCAGGGTCACGCTACACCTTC. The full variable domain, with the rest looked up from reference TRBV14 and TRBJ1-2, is EAGVTQFPSHSVIEKGQTVTLRCDPISGHDNLYWYRRVMGKEIKFLLHFVKESKQDESGMPNNRFLAERTGGTYSTLKVQPAELEDSGVYFCASSQVAGSRYTFGSGTRLTVV.

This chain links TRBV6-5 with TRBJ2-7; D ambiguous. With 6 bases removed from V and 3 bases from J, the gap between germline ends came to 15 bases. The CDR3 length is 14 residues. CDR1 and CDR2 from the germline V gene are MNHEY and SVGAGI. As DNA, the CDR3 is TGTGCCAGCAGACCCCGATCTAAGCTCTACGAGCAGTACTTC. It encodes CASRPRSKLYEQYF.

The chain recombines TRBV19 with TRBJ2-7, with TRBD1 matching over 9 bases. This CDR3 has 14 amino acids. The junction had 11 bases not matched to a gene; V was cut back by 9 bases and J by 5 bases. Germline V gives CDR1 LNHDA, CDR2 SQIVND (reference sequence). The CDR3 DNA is TGTGCCAGCGCCCCACCGGGACAGGGTAACGAGCAGTACTTC. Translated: CASAPPGQGNEQYF.

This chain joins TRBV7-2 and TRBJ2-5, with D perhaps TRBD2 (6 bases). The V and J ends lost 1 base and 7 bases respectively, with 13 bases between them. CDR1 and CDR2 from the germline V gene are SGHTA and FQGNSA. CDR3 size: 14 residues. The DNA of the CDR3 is TGTGCCAGCAGCTTAGAAAGGAGGGACGGGACCCAGTACTTC. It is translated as CASSLERRDGTQYF. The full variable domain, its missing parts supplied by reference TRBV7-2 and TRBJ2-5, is GAGVSQSPSNKVTEKGKDVELRCDPISGHTALYWYRQSLGQGLEFLIYFQGNSAPDKSGLPSDRFSAERTGGSVSTLTIQRTQQEDSAVYLCASSLERRDGTQYFGPGTRLLVL.

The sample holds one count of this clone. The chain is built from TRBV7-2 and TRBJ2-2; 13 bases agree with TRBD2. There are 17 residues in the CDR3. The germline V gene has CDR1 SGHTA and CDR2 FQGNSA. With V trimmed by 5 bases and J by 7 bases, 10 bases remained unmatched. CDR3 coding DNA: TGTGCCAGCAGCCGCAGGACTAGCGGGGGCCCGGGCGGGGAGCTGTTTTTT. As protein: CASSRRTSGGPGGELFF.

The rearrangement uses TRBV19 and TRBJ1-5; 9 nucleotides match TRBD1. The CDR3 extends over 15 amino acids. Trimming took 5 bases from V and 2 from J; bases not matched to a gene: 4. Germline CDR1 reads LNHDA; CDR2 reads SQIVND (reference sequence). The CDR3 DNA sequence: TGTGCCAGTAGTCTCGACAGGGGGGGCAATCAGCCCCAGCATTTT. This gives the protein CASSLDRGGNQPQHF.

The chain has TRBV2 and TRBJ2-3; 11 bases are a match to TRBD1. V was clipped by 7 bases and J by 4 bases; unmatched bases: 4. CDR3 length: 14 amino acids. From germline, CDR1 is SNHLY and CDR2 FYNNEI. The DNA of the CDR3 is TGTGCCAGCACTCGGACAGGGGGCGCAGATACGCAGTATTTT. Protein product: CASTRTGGADTQYF.

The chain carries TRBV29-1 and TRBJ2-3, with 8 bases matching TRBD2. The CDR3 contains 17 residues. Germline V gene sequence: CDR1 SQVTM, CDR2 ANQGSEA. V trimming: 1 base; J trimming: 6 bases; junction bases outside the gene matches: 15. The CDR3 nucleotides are TGCAGCGTTGAAGGGGTGGGTGAGCGGGGGCCTCCCGATACGCAGTATTTT. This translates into CSVEGVGERGPPDTQYF.

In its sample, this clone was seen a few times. DNA for the CDR3: TGTGCCAGCAGTCCCCGCGGGGGGGTTCAAGAGCAGTACTTC. Protein product: CASSPRGGVQEQYF. This rearrangement joins TRBV27 to TRBJ2-7, with 9 bases aligning to TRBD2. This CDR3 comprises 14 residues. Germline CDR1 is MNHEY and CDR2 is SMNVEV (reference sequence). The V and J ends lost 5 bases and 7 bases, in that order; junction bases with no gene match: 9.

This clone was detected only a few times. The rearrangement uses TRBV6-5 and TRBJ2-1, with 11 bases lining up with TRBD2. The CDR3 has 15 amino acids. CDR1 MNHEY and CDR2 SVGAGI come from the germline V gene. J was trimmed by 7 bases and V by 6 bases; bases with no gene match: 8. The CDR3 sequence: CASSLIAGGMNEQFF. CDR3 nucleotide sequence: TGTGCCAGCAGCCTCATAGCGGGGGGGATGAATGAGCAGTTCTTC.

The CDR3 DNA reads as TGTGCCAGCAGTCGAGCGGGGGGGCAGATGATAGAGACCCAGTACTTC. This translates into CASSRAGGQMIETQYF. The chain employs TRBV6-6 and TRBJ2-5; TRBD2 agrees at 10 bases. V lost 5 bases, J lost 4 bases, and 10 bases stayed unmatched. This CDR3 is built from 16 residues. In germline, CDR1 is MNHNY, CDR2 SVGAGI (reference sequence).

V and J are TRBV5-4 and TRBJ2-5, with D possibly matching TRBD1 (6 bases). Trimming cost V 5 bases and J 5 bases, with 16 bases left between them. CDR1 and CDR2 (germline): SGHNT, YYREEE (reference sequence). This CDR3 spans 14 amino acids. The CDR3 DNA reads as TGTGCCAGCAGTTTTGACAGGACGGTGGAGACCCAGTACTTC. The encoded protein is CASSFDRTVETQYF. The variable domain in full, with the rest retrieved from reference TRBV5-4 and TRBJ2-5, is ETGVTQSPTHLIKTRGQQVTLRCSSQSGHNTVSWYQQALGQGPQFIFQYYREEENGRGNFPPRFSGLQFPNYSSELNVNALELDDSALYLCASSFDRTVETQYFGPGTRLLVL.

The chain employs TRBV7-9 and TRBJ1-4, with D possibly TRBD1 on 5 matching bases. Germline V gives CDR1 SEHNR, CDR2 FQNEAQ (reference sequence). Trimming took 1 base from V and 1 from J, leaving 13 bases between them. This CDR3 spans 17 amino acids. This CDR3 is CASSLGSRGGTNEKLFF. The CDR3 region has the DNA TGTGCCAGCAGCTTAGGGTCTAGGGGCGGAACTAATGAAAAACTGTTTTTT. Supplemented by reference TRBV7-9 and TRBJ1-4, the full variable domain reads DTGVSQNPRHKITKRGQNVTFRCDPISEHNRLYWYRQTLGQGPEFLTYFQNEAQLEKSRLLSDRFSAERPKGSFSTLEIQRTEQGDSAMYLCASSLGSRGGTNEKLFFGSGTQLSVL.